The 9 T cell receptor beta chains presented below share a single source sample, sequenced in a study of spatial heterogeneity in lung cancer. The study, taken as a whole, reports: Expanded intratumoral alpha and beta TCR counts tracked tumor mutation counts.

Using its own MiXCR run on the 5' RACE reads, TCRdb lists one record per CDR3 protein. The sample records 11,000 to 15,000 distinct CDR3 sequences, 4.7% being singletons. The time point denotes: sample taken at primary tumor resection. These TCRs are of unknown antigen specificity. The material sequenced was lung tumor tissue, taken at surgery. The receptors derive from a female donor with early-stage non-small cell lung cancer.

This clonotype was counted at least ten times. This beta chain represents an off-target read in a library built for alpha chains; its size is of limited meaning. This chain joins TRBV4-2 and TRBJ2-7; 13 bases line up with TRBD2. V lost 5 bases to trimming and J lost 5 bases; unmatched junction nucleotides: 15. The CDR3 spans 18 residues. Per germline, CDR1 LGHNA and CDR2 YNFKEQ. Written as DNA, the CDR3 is TGTGCCAGCAGCTACGGGACTAGCGGGGTGGGGTCCCTGGACGAGCAGTACTTC. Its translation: CASSYGTSGVGSLDEQYF.

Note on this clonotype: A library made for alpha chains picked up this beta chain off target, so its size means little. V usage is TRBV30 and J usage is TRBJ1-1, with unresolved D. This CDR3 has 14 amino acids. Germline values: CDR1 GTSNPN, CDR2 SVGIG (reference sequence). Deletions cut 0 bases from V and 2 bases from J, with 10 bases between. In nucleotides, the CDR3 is TGTGCCTGGAGTGTAAGGCGGCAAAACACTGAAGCTTTCTTT. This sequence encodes CAWSVRRQNTEAFF.

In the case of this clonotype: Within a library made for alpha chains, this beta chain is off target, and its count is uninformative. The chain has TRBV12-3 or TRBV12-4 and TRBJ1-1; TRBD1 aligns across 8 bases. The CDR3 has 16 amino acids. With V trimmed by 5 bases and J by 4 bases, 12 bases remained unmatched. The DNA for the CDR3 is TGTGCCAGCAGTCACGGACAGGGAGGGGTGAGCACTGAAGCTTTCTTT. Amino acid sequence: CASSHGQGGVSTEAFF.

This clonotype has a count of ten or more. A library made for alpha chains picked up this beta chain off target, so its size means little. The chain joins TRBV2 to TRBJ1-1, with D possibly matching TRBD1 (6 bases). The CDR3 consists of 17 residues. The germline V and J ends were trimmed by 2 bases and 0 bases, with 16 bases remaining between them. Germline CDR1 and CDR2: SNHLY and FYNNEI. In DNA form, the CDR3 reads TGTGCCAGCAGTGAAAAGGGGAGGGGGTACATGAACACTGAAGCTTTCTTT. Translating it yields CASSEKGRGYMNTEAFF.

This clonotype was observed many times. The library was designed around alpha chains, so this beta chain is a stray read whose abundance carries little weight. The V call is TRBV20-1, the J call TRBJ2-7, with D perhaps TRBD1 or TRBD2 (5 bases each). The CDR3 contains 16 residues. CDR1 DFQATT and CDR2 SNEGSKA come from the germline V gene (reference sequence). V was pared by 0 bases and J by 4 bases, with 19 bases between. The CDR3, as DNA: TGCAGTGCTAGAGATCGGGAACGTCAAGCAGGGTACGAGCAGTACTTC. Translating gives CSARDRERQAGYEQYF.

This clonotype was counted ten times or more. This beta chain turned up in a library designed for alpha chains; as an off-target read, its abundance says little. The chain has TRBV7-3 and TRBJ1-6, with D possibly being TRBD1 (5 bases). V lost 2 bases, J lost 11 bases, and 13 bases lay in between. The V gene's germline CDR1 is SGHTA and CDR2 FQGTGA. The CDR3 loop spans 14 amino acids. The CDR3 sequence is CASSLGGTGAPLHF. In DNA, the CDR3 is TGTGCCAGCAGCTTAGGGGGGACCGGTGCACCCCTCCACTTT.

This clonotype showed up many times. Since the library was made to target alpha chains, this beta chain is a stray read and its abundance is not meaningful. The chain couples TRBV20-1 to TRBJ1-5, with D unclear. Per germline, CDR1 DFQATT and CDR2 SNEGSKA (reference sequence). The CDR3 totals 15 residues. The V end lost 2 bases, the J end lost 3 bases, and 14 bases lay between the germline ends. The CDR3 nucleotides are TGCAGTGCTAGACCCGGGAGGAGGATCAATCAGCCCCAGCATTTT. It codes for CSARPGRRINQPQHF.

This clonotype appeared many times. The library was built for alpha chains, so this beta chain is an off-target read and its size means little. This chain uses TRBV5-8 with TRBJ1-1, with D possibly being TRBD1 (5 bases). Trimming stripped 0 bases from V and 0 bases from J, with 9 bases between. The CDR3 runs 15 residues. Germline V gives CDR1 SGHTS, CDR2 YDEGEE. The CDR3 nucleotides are TGTGCCAGCAGCTTGGTCACGACAGTGAACACTGAAGCTTTCTTT. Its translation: CASSLVTTVNTEAFF.

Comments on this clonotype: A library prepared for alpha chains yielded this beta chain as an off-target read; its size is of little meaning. This CDR3 is CASSETKNIQYF. CDR3 DNA sequence: TGTGCCAGCAGCGAGACCAAAAACATTCAGTACTTC. The genes are TRBV2 and TRBJ2-4; D gene uncertain. V was trimmed by 6 bases and J by 2 bases, leaving 5 bases between them. Germline-derived CDR1 and CDR2 are SNHLY and FYNNEI. The CDR3 has 12 residues.